This T cell receptor (beta chain) stems from a study of cytomegalovirus exposure and HLA in healthy donors. This clone was seen just once. Germline values: CDR1 MDHEN, CDR2 SYDVKM. Deletions cut 6 bases from V and 4 bases from J, with 23 bases between. There are 17 residues in the CDR3. The PCR was carried out with 60 Vbeta primers and 13 Jbeta primers. Clones were sequenced by immunoSEQ multiplex PCR, and TCRdb holds only the in-frame ones, with some missing. The sample lists 100,000 to 150,000 clones, 80% seen once, with 1% in the top ten. The material sequenced was PBMCs. The gene calls are TRBV28 and TRBJ2-3; possibly TRBD2 for D (5 bases). The TCR originated in a man aged 35 to 55 in good health and CMV-seronegative. The CDR3 nucleotides read TGTGCCAGCAGCTCAGCGGTCGGTGCGGGTTACTCAGATACGCAGTATTTT. The encoded protein is CASSSAVGAGYSDTQYF.